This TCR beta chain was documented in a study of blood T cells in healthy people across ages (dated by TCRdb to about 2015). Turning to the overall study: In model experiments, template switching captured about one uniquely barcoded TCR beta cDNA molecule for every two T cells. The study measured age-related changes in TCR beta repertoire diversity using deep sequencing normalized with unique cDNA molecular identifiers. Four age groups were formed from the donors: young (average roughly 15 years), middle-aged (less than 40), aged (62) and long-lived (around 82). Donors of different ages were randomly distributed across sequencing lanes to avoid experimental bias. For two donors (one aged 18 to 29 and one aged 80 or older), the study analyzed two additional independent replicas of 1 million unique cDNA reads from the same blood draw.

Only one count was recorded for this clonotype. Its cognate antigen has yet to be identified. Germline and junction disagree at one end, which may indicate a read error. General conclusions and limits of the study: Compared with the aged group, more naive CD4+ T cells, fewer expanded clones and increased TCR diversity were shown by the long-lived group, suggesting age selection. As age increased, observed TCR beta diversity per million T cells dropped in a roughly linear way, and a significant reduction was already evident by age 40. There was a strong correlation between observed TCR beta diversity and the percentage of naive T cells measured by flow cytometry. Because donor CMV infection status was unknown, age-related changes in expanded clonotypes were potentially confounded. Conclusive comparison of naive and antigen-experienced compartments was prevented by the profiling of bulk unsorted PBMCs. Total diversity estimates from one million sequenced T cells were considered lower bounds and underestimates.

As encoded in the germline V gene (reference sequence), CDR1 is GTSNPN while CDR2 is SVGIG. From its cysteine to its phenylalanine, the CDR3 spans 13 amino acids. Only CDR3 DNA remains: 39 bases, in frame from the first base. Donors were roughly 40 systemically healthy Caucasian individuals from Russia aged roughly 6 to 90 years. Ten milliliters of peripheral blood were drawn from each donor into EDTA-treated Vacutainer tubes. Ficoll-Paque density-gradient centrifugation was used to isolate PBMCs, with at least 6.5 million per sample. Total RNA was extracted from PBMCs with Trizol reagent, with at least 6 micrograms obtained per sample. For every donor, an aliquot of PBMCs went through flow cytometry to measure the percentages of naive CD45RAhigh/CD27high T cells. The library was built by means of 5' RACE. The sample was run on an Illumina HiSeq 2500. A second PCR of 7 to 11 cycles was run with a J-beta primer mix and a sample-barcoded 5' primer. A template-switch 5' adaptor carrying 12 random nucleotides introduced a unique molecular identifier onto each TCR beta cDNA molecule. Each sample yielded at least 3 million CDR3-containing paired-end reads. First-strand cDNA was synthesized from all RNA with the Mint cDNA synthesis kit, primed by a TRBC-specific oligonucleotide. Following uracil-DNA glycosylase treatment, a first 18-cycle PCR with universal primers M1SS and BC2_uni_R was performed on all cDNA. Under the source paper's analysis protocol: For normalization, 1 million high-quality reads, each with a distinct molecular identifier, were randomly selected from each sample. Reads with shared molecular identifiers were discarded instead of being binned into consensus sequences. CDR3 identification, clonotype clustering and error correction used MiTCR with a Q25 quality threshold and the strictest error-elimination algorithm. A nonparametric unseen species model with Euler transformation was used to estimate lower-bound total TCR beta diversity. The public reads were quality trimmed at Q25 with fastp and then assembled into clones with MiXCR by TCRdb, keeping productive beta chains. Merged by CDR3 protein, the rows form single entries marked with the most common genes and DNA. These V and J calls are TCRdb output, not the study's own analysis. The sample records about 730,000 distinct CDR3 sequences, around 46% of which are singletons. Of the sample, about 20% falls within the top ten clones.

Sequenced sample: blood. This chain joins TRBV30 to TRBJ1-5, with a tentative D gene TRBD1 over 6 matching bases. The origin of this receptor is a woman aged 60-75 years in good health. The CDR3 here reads CARSEQGSQPQHF. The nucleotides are TGTGCCCGGAGTGAACAGGGTAGTCAGCCCCAGCATTTT.